The 14 T cell receptor beta chains listed next were all sequenced from one sample in a study of T cells in Graves' hyperthyroidism and ophthalmopathy. The CDR3 regions of TCR beta were amplified from RNA transcripts. The HTBI primer set was used in a first-round RT-PCR of the TCR CDR3. TCRdb re-called the multiplex PCR reads with MiXCR, one entry per CDR3 protein. The sample includes approximately 210,000 distinct CDR3 sequences, approximately 17% of them seen just once. Sequenced sample: blood. The receptors were sampled from a man in his forties or fifties with Graves' hyperthyroidism.

The chain joins TRBV4-1 to TRBJ1-1, with TRBD1 as a possible D gene (6 bases). CDR1 MGHRA and CDR2 YSYEKL come from the germline V gene. The length of the CDR3 is 15 residues. V lost 3 bases to trimming and J lost 5 bases, with 16 bases between them. The CDR3 bases are TGCGCCAGCAGCCAGCCCCTAACAGGGCATACTGAAGCTTTCTTT. This encodes CASSQPLTGHTEAFF.

The chain combines TRBV7-9 with TRBJ1-6; D is possibly TRBD1 (5 bases). This CDR3 has 17 amino acids. Per germline, CDR1 SEHNR and CDR2 FQNEAQ (reference sequence). With 5 bases removed from V and 10 bases from J, the gap between germline ends came to 24 bases. The CDR3 reads CASSLGLVQGRRSPLHF. CDR3 nucleotide sequence: TGTGCCAGCAGCCTTGGCTTAGTCCAGGGACGGCGATCACCCCTCCACTTT.

Comment on this clonotype: This could be a read error, since a much larger clone is one nucleotide away. The V gene is TRBV6-2 or TRBV6-3, the J gene TRBJ2-7; TRBD2 matches at 7 bases. The J call is doubtful: the DNA matches TRBJ2-1 better. This CDR3 region has 15 residues. CDR1 MNHEY and CDR2 SVGEGT come from the germline V gene. CDR3 amino acids: CASTSVEAGVYEQFF. CDR3 in DNA: TGTGCCAGCACTTCGGTAGAGGCGGGAGTGTACGAGCAGTTCTTC.

This clonotype has at least ten counts. The chain couples TRBV28 to TRBJ2-1; 8 bases are a match to TRBD2. The length of the CDR3 is 15 residues. Germline V gives CDR1 MDHEN, CDR2 SYDVKM. Trimming took 5 bases from V and 4 from J; bases not matched to a gene: 7. CDR3 in DNA: TGTGCCAGCAGTCCTCCGGGACTAGAGTACAATGAGCAGTTCTTC. It translates to CASSPPGLEYNEQFF.

The sample holds many counts of this clonotype. This chain connects TRBV3-1 to TRBJ2-1; no clear D. Per the germline V gene, CDR1 is LGHDT and CDR2 is YNNKEL (reference sequence). V dropped 5 bases and J dropped 9 bases, with 11 bases sitting between them. CDR3 length: 12 residues. The CDR3 DNA reads as TGTGCCAGCAGCTCCTACCCGGGTGAGCAGTTCTTC. Amino acids: CASSSYPGEQFF.

There are many counts of this clonotype. DNA for the CDR3: TGTGCCAGCAGTTTCGGGGCGGGACAACTGAATGAGCAGTTCTTC. This translates into CASSFGAGQLNEQFF. The chain links TRBV28 to TRBJ2-1; D might be TRBD1 or TRBD2, each matching 6 bases. This CDR3 contains 15 residues. Germline V gene lookup returns CDR1 MDHEN and CDR2 SYDVKM. Trimming removed 3 bases from V and 7 bases from J, with 16 bases in between.

The sample holds a few counts of this clonotype. The J gene is TRBJ1-4, the V gene TRBV28; D call uncertain. Germline values: CDR1 MDHEN, CDR2 SYDVKM. With 6 bases removed from V and 14 bases from J, the gap between germline ends came to 16 bases. This CDR3 contains 12 residues. The chain's CDR3 is CASRRPFGPLFF. The CDR3 bases are TGTGCCAGCAGACGGCCGTTTGGGCCTCTGTTTTTT.

J is TRBJ1-6 and V is TRBV27, with TRBD1 identical over 7 bases. CDR3 length equals 15 residues. V lost 5 bases to trimming and J lost 7 bases; unmatched junction nucleotides: 8. Germline values: CDR1 MNHEY, CDR2 SMNVEV (reference sequence). In nucleotides, the CDR3 is TGTGCCAGCAGTAGCGCCACAGGGGAGAATTCACCCCTCCACTTT. Translation: CASSSATGENSPLHF.

This clonotype was picked up a small number of times. The V and J genes are TRBV10-2 and TRBJ2-7, with D tentatively TRBD2 (6 bases). The germline gives CDR1 WSHSY, CDR2 SAAADI. Trimming removed 9 bases at V and 0 bases at J, with 15 bases between. The CDR3 totals 14 residues. The CDR3 reads CASQFQRASYEQYF. The CDR3 DNA reads TGCGCCAGTCAGTTCCAGCGGGCCTCCTACGAGCAGTACTTC.

This clonotype was found many times. The chain uses TRBV6-5 and TRBJ2-3; D perhaps matches TRBD1 (6 bases). V was clipped by 2 bases and J by 2 bases, with 11 bases between them. CDR3 length: 15 amino acids. CDR1 is MNHEY and CDR2 is SVGAGI in the germline V gene. CDR3 residues: CASSYGTWSTDTQYF. The DNA of the CDR3 is TGTGCCAGCAGTTACGGGACATGGTCCACAGATACGCAGTATTTT.

This clonotype has at least ten counts. V and J are TRBV7-8 and TRBJ2-7; D gene unclear. This CDR3 spans 15 amino acids. V shed 0 bases and J shed 3 bases, with 12 bases lying between them. CDR1 is SGHVS and CDR2 is FQNEAQ in the germline V gene. CDR3 region: CASSLAAGVVYEQYF. The CDR3 nucleotides are TGTGCCAGCAGCTTAGCGGCAGGAGTGGTCTACGAGCAGTACTTC. Full variable domain (outside the CDR3, taken from reference TRBV7-8 and TRBJ2-7): GAGVSQSPRYKVAKRGQDVALRCDPISGHVSLFWYQQALGQGPEFLTYFQNEAQLDKSGLPSDRFFAERPEGSVSTLKIQRTQQEDSAVYLCASSLAAGVVYEQYFGPGTRLTVT.

This clonotype occurred many times. This chain connects TRBV12-3 or TRBV12-4 to TRBJ2-1; no clear D. The CDR3 extends over 13 amino acids. V dropped 6 bases and J dropped 0 bases, with 6 bases sitting between them. The CDR3 nucleotides are TGTGCCAGCAGAGGGAACTCCTACAATGAGCAGTTCTTC. Its translation: CASRGNSYNEQFF.

The genes are TRBV19 and TRBJ2-2; the D gene is possibly TRBD2 (7 bases). The germline V gene encodes CDR1 LNHDA and CDR2 SQIVND (reference sequence). CDR3 length equals 15 residues. The V end was cut by 7 bases, the J end by 4 bases, with 16 bases between. CDR3 loop: CASTPGGGGTGELFF. The CDR3 DNA sequence: TGTGCCAGTACCCCTGGGGGAGGGGGCACCGGGGAGCTGTTTTTT.

This clonotype was seen many times. The J gene is TRBJ2-5, the V gene TRBV2; D is undetermined. The germline V gene encodes CDR1 SNHLY and CDR2 FYNNEI. V shed 3 bases and J shed 2 bases, with 10 bases lying between them. The CDR3 is made up of 14 amino acids. The CDR3 reads CASSDPNLQETQYF. The CDR3 DNA follows: TGTGCCAGCAGTGATCCGAACCTACAAGAGACCCAGTACTTC.